Each of the 5 T cell receptor beta chains below was sequenced from the same sample in a study of lymphopenia after photon versus proton radiotherapy (dated by TCRdb to the late 2010s). The library was prepared using the immunoSEQ multiplex PCR assay. Entries here come from immuneACCESS through TCRdb and include only in-frame sequences with V and J called. Some clones fail to appear in such tables; in the studies checked, an unresolved V gene covers under half of the shortfall, and the cause of the remainder is unknown. The sample has tens of thousands of clones on record, roughly 93% of them singletons. The ten largest clones take up approximately 2.6% of the sample. The sequencing here drew on peripheral blood, taken from a patient treated with photon-based radiotherapy. These receptors originate from a woman in her 70s with pancreatic cancer.

The rearrangement uses TRBV2 and TRBJ1-5, with 9 positions matching TRBD1. This CDR3 is built from 14 residues. Germline V gene data show CDR1 as SNHLY and CDR2 as FYNNEI. V was pared by 7 bases and J by 4 bases, with 5 bases of the junction left unmatched. This chain's CDR3 is CASKGGTGNQPQHF. The CDR3, as DNA: TGTGCCAGCAAAGGTGGGACAGGGAATCAGCCCCAGCATTTT.

V and J are TRBV29-1 and TRBJ2-1; D might be TRBD1 (5 bases). Per the germline V gene, CDR1 is SQVTM and CDR2 is ANQGSEA. The CDR3 runs to 14 residues. The V end lost 2 bases, the J end lost 4 bases, and 12 bases lay between the germline ends. The CDR3 here is CSVEWQGRYNEQFF. CDR3 bases: TGCAGCGTTGAATGGCAGGGAAGGTACAATGAGCAGTTCTTC.

This clone was seen only once. The genes are TRBV21-1 and TRBJ2-1; the D call of TRBD2 is as the table states it, not checked on the DNA. TRBV21-1 is described as a pseudogene. This CDR3 contains 17 residues. The CDR3 region is CASSKALTSGRDNEQFF. Written as DNA, the CDR3 is TGTGCCAGCAGCAAAGCGCTTACTAGCGGGAGGGACAATGAGCAGTTCTTC.

The chain joins TRBV28 to TRBJ2-5; D not resolved. V was pared by 5 bases and J by 5 bases, with 3 bases between. This CDR3 contains 10 residues. Germline loops: CDR1 MDHEN, CDR2 SYDVKM. CDR3 coding DNA: TGTGCCAGCAGTAGGGAGACCCAGTACTTC. Its protein product is CASSRETQYF.

The chain is built from TRBV7-2 and TRBJ2-7; weak D call: TRBD1 (6 bases). Trimming took off 5 bases at V and 2 bases at J, with 16 bases between the two ends. This CDR3 contains 15 residues. The germline V gene has CDR1 SGHTA and CDR2 FQGNSA. CDR3 bases: TGTGCCAGCAGCCGCACGGGACACTCTCCCTACGAGCAGTACTTC. Protein product: CASSRTGHSPYEQYF.